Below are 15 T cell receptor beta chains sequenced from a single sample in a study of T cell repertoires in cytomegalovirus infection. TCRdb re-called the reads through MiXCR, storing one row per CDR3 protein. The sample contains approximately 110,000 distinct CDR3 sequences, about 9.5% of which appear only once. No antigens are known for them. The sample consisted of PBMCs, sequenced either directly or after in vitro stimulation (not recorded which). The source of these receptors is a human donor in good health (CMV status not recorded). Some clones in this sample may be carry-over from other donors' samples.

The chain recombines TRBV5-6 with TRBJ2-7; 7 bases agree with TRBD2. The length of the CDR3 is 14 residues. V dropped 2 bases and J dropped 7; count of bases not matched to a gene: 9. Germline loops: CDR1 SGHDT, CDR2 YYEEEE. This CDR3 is CASSFGAGLGEQYF. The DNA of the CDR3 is TGTGCCAGCAGCTTCGGAGCGGGACTGGGGGAGCAGTACTTC.

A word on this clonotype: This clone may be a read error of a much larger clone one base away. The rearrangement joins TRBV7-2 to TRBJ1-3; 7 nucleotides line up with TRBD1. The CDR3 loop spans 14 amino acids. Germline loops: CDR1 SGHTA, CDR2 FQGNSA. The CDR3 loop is CVSRGTASGNTIYF. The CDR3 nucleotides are TGTGTCAGCAGAGGGACAGCCTCTGGAAACACCATATATTTT.

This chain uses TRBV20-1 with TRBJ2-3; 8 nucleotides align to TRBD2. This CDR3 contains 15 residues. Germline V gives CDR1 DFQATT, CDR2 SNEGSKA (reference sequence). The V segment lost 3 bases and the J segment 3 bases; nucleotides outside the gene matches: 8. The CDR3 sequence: CSASGTRAETDTQYF. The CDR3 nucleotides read TGCAGTGCTAGCGGGACTAGAGCAGAAACAGATACGCAGTATTTT.

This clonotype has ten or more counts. The CDR3 DNA follows: TGTGCCAGCAGTTTAGGAGAAAGTCAGCCCCAGCATTTT. Residues: CASSLGESQPQHF. The chain has TRBV12-3 or TRBV12-4 and TRBJ1-5; D unresolved. The CDR3 spans 13 residues. The V gene lost 1 base and the J gene lost 6 bases, with 7 bases spanning the gap.

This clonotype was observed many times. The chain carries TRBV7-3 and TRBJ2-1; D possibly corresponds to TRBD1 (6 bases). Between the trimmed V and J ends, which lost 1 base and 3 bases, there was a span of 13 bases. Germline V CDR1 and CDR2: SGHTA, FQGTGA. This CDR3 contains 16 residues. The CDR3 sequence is CASSLKVVDSYNEQFF. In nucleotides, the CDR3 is TGTGCCAGCAGCTTAAAAGTTGTGGACAGCTACAATGAGCAGTTCTTC. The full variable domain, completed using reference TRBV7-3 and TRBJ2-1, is GAGVSQTPSNKVTEKGKYVELRCDPISGHTALYWYRQSLGQGPEFLIYFQGTGAADDSGLPNDRFFAVRPEGSVSTLKIQRTERGDSAVYLCASSLKVVDSYNEQFFGPGTRLTVL.

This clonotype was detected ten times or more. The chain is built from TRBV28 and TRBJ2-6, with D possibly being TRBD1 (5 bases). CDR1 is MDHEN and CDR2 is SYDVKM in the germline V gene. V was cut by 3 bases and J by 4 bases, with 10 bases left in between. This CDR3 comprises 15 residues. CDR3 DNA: TGTGCCAGCAGTTTCCAGGGTGGCGGGGCCAACGTCCTGACTTTC. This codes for CASSFQGGGANVLTF.

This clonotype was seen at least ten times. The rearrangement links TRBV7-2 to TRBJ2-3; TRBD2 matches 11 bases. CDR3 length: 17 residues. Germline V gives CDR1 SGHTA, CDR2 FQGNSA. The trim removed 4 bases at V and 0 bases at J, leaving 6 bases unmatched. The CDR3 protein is CASSSQRLAGSTDTQYF. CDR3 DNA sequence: TGTGCCAGCAGCTCCCAAAGACTAGCGGGGAGCACAGATACGCAGTATTTT.

CDR3 loop: CASSQGRARNEQFF. The CDR3, as DNA: TGTGCCAGCAGCCAAGGGAGGGCAAGGAATGAGCAGTTCTTC. The chain joins TRBV3-1 to TRBJ2-1; weak D call: TRBD2 (6 bases). V shed 1 base and J shed 7 bases, with 11 bases lying between them. CDR3 length: 14 amino acids. Germline-derived CDR1 and CDR2 are LGHDT and YNNKEL (reference sequence).

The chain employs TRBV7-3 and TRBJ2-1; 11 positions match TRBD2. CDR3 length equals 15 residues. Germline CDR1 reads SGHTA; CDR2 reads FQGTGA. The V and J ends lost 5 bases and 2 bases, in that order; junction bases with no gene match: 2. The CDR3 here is CASSQTSGTYNEQFF. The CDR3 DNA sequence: TGTGCCAGCAGCCAGACTAGCGGGACCTACAATGAGCAGTTCTTC.

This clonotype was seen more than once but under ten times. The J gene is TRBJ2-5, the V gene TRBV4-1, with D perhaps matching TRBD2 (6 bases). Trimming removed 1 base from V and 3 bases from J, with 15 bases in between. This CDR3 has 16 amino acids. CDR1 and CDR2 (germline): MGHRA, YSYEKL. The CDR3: CASSQVMTGEEETQYF. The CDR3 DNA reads TGCGCCAGCAGCCAAGTCATGACGGGGGAAGAAGAGACCCAGTACTTC.

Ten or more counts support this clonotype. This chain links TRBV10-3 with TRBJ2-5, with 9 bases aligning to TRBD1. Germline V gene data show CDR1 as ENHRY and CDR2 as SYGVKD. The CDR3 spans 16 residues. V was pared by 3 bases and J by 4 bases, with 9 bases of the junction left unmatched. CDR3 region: CAISDSGTGFGETQYF. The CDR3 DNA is TGTGCCATCAGTGATTCCGGGACAGGGTTTGGAGAGACCCAGTACTTC.

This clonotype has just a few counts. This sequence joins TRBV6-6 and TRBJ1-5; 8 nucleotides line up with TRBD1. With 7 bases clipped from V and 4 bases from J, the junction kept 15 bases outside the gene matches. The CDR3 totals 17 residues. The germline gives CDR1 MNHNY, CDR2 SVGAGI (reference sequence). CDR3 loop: CASTPPRTGKANQPQHF. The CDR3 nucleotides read TGTGCCAGCACCCCGCCCCGGACAGGGAAAGCAAATCAGCCCCAGCATTTT.

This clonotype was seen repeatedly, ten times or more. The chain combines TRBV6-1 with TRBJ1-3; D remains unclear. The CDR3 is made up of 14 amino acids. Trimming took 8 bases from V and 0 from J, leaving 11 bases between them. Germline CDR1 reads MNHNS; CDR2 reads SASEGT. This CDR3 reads CASGDRSSGNTIYF. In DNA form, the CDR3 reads TGTGCCAGCGGGGATCGTAGCTCTGGAAACACCATATATTTT.

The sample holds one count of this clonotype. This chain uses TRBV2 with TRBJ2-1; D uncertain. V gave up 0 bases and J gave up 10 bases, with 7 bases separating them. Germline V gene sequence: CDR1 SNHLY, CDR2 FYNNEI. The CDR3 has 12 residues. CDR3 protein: CASSEARIEQFF. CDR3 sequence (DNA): TGTGCCAGCAGTGAAGCGCGAATCGAGCAGTTCTTC.

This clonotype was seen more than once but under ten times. The CDR3 DNA reads as TGTGCCAGTAGTATCGGGGAGGGTAAGACCCAGTACTTC. This encodes CASSIGEGKTQYF. The chain recombines TRBV19 with TRBJ2-5; 7 bases agree with TRBD2. V lost 3 bases, J lost 6 bases, and 4 bases stayed unmatched. CDR1 and CDR2 (germline): LNHDA, SQIVND (reference sequence). This CDR3 is built from 13 residues.